This T cell receptor (beta chain) was obtained from a study of T cell responses to AZD1222 COVID-19 vaccine. Only in-frame clones appear in the TCRdb table, and some are missing; sequencing was by immunoSEQ multiplex PCR. The table lists around 160,000 clones, around 90% of them singletons. Concerning this clone: What it binds is not known.

General study findings and limits: Spike-spanning, vaccine-associated CD4 TCRs were dominant at 160-218 and 743-854. Just a handful of AZD1222 recipients tested seropositive at baseline. Every sample of the repertoires postdated the peak T cell response. Following two doses of AZD1222, Spike-specific TCR breadth and depth rose.

Trimming stripped 4 bases from V and 10 bases from J, with 12 bases between. From germline, CDR1 is SGHDT and CDR2 YYEEEE. The CDR3 contains 12 residues. J is TRBJ2-1 and V is TRBV5-6; D gene ambiguous. Sequenced material: peripheral blood, taken 28 days after the second AZD1222 dose. The sequence came from an adult who received the AZD1222 COVID-19 vaccine. CDR3 residues: CASSLGWWEQFF. The CDR3 DNA reads as TGTGCCAGCAGCCTGGGATGGTGGGAGCAGTTCTTC. Variable domain in full (rest from reference TRBV5-6 and TRBJ2-1): DAGVTQSPTHLIKTRGQQVTLRCSPKSGHDTVSWYQQALGQGPQFIFQYYEEEERQRGNFPDRFSGHQFPNYSSELNVNALLLGDSALYLCASSLGWWEQFFGPGTRLTVL.